This TCR beta chain was identified during a study of CD8 T cells in Susac syndrome. Bulk CD8+ and CD4+ cells came from magnetic negative isolation; CD8+ TEMRA by FACS. The RNA input was about 0.5 to 1 ug, and it was reverse transcribed with random hexamers. MiXCR was run by TCRdb on the immunoSEQ multiplex PCR reads, yielding one entry per CDR3 protein. Among roughly 140,000 distinct CDR3 sequences, nearly 97% were seen once, and the ten largest hold roughly 0.08%. CDR1 is SGHDT and CDR2 is YYEEEE in the germline V gene. CDR3 size: 15 residues. J gave up 1 base and V 2 bases, and 3 bases lay outside the gene matches.

The clonotype was recovered from a human donor with Susac syndrome. This rearrangement joins TRBV5-6 to TRBJ1-5, with TRBD1 matching 7 bases. The specimen sequenced was CD4+ T cells from PBMCs. The CDR3 is CASSFRGGSNQPQHF. As DNA, the CDR3 is TGTGCCAGCAGCTTCAGGGGGGGCAGCAATCAGCCCCAGCATTTT.